This TCR beta chain emerged from a study of T cell responses to AZD1222 COVID-19 vaccine. Study-wide results and caveats: White British ancestry dominated among donors, who included more females, and clonal diversity was possibly underestimated. Only after the peak T cell response were repertoires sampled. Dominant CD4 TCR responses targeted spike regions 160-218 and 743-854.

As to this clone: Its antigen is not known.

Produced via immunoSEQ multiplex PCR; TCRdb's table is partial and in-frame only. In the table there are 100,000 to 150,000 clones, 75% to 95% of which are singletons. Trimming shortened V by 6 bases and J by 7 bases, and 13 bases separated the two germline ends. CDR1 and CDR2 from the germline V gene are KGHSH and LQKENI. The CDR3 covers 14 residues. This sequence was found in an adult in good health. The sequencing used peripheral blood, collected on day 0 of AZD1222 vaccination. The chain combines TRBV18 with TRBJ1-6; TRBD1 might be the D (5 bases). Here the CDR3 DNA reads TGTGCCAGCTCCGGGCCAGGGAAGAATTCACCCCTCCACTTT. It encodes CASSGPGKNSPLHF.